A selection of T cell receptor beta chains follows, all from one sample in a study of OX40 agonist ivuxolimab in advanced cancers. Sequencing was performed with immunoSEQ multiplex PCR; in TCRdb, only in-frame clones are kept and a portion is missing. The sample includes about 110,000 clones, approximately 90% of them seen just once. Sequenced material: CD4+ or CD8+ T cells sorted from blood, taken in a trial of the OX40 agonist ivuxolimab. The source is an adult with an advanced solid tumor such as melanoma, head and neck, liver or kidney cancer. Both conserved end residues are part of each CDR3. A D gene is named only where the DNA matches it firmly.

d_gene,v_gene,CDR3aa
.,TRBV5-1,CASSLEPWGNTEAFF
TRBD2,TRBV7-3,CASSPGGAGPNEQFF
.,TRBV6-6,CASSVTEAFF
.,TRBV18,CASSPGENTEAFF
.,TRBV28,CASSLGQFNQPQHF
.,TRBV27,CASGLYEQYF
TRBD2,TRBV28,CASSLGTSGDEQFF
.,TRBV19,CASSSHGNYGYTF
.,TRBV5-1,CASSLDARAGNSPLHF
TRBD2,TRBV5-1,CASSPGGSGGPYEQYF
TRBD1,TRBV28,CASSLSGGGNQPQHF
TRBD1,TRBV5-1,CASRLGTVAYEQYF
TRBD2,TRBV15,CATSRVPGQGQPGLAGYNEQFF
.,TRBV4-1,CASSQPRGGRGNQPQHF
.,TRBV7-6,CASSLSYASPEAFF
.,TRBV2,CASREGRWGTEAFF
TRBD1,TRBV11-2,CASSRQGDTEAFF
TRBD2,TRBV30,CAWSGGTSGETQYF
.,TRBV2,CASSETEISYEQYF
TRBD2,TRBV5-1,CASSLGGLAGAEQYF
TRBD1,TRBV12-5,CASGVDRDTGELFF
.,TRBV19,CASSIGRLEKLFF
.,TRBV19,CASSIIRGGNQPQHF
.,TRBV19,CASSIPGGTLFTGQFF
.,TRBV6-5,CASSYATGFANVLTF
.,TRBV7-9,CASSPQPVYGYTF
.,TRBV9,CASSVSEGTPNYGYTF
TRBD1,TRBV30,CAWSRGQGRTEAFF
.,TRBV9,CASSVDQAETQYF
.,TRBV5-1,CASQHDPGVNTEAFF
.,TRBV7-9,CASSLMGGSTDTQYF
.,TRBV27,CASSLQLAPQGTDTQYF
.,TRBV5-1,CASSLAGRQGEKLFF
.,TRBV19,CASSTRDAPTNEKLFF
.,TRBV9,CASSVDRSSGGQYLNF
.,TRBV18,CASSPLGVPGPTSGNTIYF
.,TRBV7-2,CASSLGLRILGDTQYF
.,TRBV5-1,CASTPGFSFNEQYF
.,TRBV5-6,CASSNDNNYGYTF
TRBD1,TRBV4-1,CASSHPDRGNTEAFF
.,TRBV19,CASSIDHQGTGELFF
.,TRBV19,CASSSGLSGGTEAFF
TRBD1,TRBV29-1,CSAGTGGGTNEKLFF
TRBD1,TRBV5-1,CASSFPGQGANYGYTF
.,TRBV19,CASSIVNQRSGELFF
TRBD2,TRBV9,CASSVATGGYEQYF
.,TRBV7-3,CASSRQKNTEAFF